The entry that follows covers one TCR beta chain sequence. CDR3 length: 13 residues. After removal of 8 bases from V and 0 bases from J, the junction contained 2 bases not matched to a gene. CDR1 is SNHLY and CDR2 is FYNNEI in the germline V gene. Only in-frame clones appear in the TCRdb table, and some are missing; sequencing was by immunoSEQ multiplex PCR. The top ten hold 20% to 30% of the sample, which has more than 13,000 clones, 70% seen once. The source of the sample is a study of graft-versus-host responses after intestinal transplantation. At the level of the study: Recipients received multivisceral, liver-intestinal, or isolated intestinal transplants.

Lymphocytes from graft epithelium and lamina propria were isolated. This sequence originates from a human patient who received an intestinal transplant, so some T cells may come from the graft donor. This specimen consisted of ileum tissue, obtained around 98 weeks after intestinal transplantation. The chain joins TRBV2 to TRBJ2-3; 7 bases match TRBD1. The CDR3: CASRDSSTDTQYF. The DNA of the CDR3 is TGTGCCAGCCGGGACAGTAGCACAGATACGCAGTATTTT.